A selection of T cell receptor beta chains follows, all from one sample in a study of lymphopenia after photon versus proton radiotherapy. The repertoire was sequenced with immunoSEQ multiplex PCR; TCRdb's copy has only in-frame clones and lacks some. The sample includes around 25,000 clones, 75% to 90% seen only once; the top ten take about 22%. Sample: peripheral blood, taken from a patient treated with photon-based radiotherapy. The receptors here all came from a man aged 40-50 years with gastric cancer. CDR3s include the opening cysteine and the closing phenylalanine or tryptophan. The D gene is left open where the match is weak. The size field is filled for only some rows; it gives once, few, many or a size class.

D: .; size: .; J: TRBJ1-2; V: TRBV4-3; CDR3: CASSQDGWDLRGYTF; DNA: TGCGCCAGCAGCCAAGATGGTTGGGACTTGCGCGGCTACACCTTC
D: .; size: .; J: TRBJ2-7; V: TRBV11-2; CDR3: CASSSGVWSSLNYEQYF; DNA: TGTGCCAGCAGCTCTGGCGTGTGGTCAAGCCTTAATTACGAGCAGTACTTC
D: .; size: .; J: TRBJ2-3; V: TRBV27; CDR3: CASSRYMVGSGEDTQYF; DNA: TGTGCCAGCAGTAGATACATGGTTGGGTCAGGGGAAGATACGCAGTATTTT
D: .; size: .; J: TRBJ1-1; V: TRBV12-1; CDR3: CASSFAYRLNTEAFF; DNA: TGTGCCAGCAGCTTTGCGTACAGACTGAACACTGAAGCTTTCTTT
D: .; size: .; J: TRBJ1-2; V: TRBV19; CDR3: CASSIVADSQHGYTF; DNA: TGTGCCAGTAGTATAGTCGCGGACAGCCAACATGGCTACACCTTC
D: .; size: .; J: TRBJ1-1; V: TRBV13; CDR3: CASSSTRDAGNTEAFF; DNA: TGTGCCAGCAGCTCAACGCGGGACGCGGGAAACACTGAAGCTTTCTTT
D: .; size: .; J: TRBJ2-5; V: TRBV10-3; CDR3: CAISDPNQETQYF; DNA: TGTGCCATCAGTGACCCTAACCAAGAGACCCAGTACTTC
D: .; size: .; J: TRBJ1-2; V: TRBV18; CDR3: CASSPDTNYGYTF; DNA: TGTGCCAGCTCTCCAGACACGAACTATGGCTACACCTTC
D: .; size: .; J: TRBJ2-1; V: TRBV7-3; CDR3: CASSSVMGGINEQFF; DNA: TGTGCCAGCAGCTCTGTTATGGGGGGCATAAATGAGCAGTTCTTC
D: .; size: .; J: TRBJ2-7; V: TRBV18; CDR3: CASSGDTYYEQYF; DNA: TGTGCCAGCTCTGGAGACACTTACTACGAGCAGTACTTC
D: .; size: .; J: TRBJ2-2; V: TRBV30; CDR3: CAWRGSNTGELFF; DNA: TGTGCCTGGAGGGGATCGAACACCGGGGAGCTGTTTTTT
D: .; size: .; J: TRBJ1-2; V: TRBV30; CDR3: CAWRGVGYGYTF; DNA: TGTGCCTGGAGAGGGGTAGGGTATGGCTACACCTTC
D: .; size: .; J: TRBJ2-5; V: TRBV15; CDR3: CATSRERETQYF; DNA: TGTGCCACCAGCAGGGAACGAGAGACCCAGTACTTC
D: TRBD2; size: .; J: TRBJ2-3; V: TRBV7-2; CDR3: CASSKGLAGGGQYF; DNA: TGTGCCAGCAGCAAAGGACTAGCGGGGGGTGGGCAGTATTTT
D: TRBD1; size: .; J: TRBJ1-1; V: TRBV9; CDR3: CASSLGTGANTEAFF; DNA: TGTGCCAGCAGCCTCGGGACAGGGGCAAACACTGAAGCTTTCTTT
D: TRBD1; size: once; J: TRBJ2-1; V: TRBV6-6; CDR3: CASSYRTGARVNEQFF; DNA: TGTGCCAGCAGTTACCGCACAGGGGCCCGAGTCAATGAGCAGTTCTTC
D: TRBD1; size: .; J: TRBJ2-2; V: TRBV7-2; CDR3: CASSFRQGYTGELFF; DNA: TGTGCCAGCAGTTTCCGACAGGGGTACACCGGGGAGCTGTTTTTT
D: .; size: .; J: TRBJ2-3; V: TRBV6-1; CDR3: CASSDGGATDTQYF; DNA: TGTGCCAGCAGTGATGGGGGGGCCACAGATACGCAGTATTTT
D: .; size: .; J: TRBJ2-1; V: TRBV4-3; CDR3: CASSQGGLLRGHEQFF; DNA: TGCGCCAGCAGCCAAGGGGGCCTTCTTAGGGGCCATGAGCAGTTCTTC
D: TRBD1; size: .; J: TRBJ1-1; V: TRBV30; CDR3: CAWTQGARGMNTEAFF; DNA: TGTGCCTGGACACAGGGGGCTCGGGGTATGAACACTGAAGCTTTCTTT
D: .; size: .; J: TRBJ1-5; V: TRBV27; CDR3: CASSLWPSNQPQHF; DNA: TGTGCCAGCAGTTTATGGCCTAGCAATCAGCCCCAGCATTTT
D: .; size: .; J: TRBJ2-5; V: TRBV5-1; CDR3: CASSPGPGVGTQYF; DNA: TGCGCCAGCAGCCCTGGCCCGGGGGTCGGGACCCAGTACTTC
D: .; size: .; J: TRBJ1-6; V: TRBV27; CDR3: CASRPGGASNSPLHF; DNA: TGTGCCAGCAGACCCGGAGGGGCTAGCAATTCACCCCTCCACTTT
D: TRBD2; size: once; J: TRBJ2-3; V: TRBV7-3; CDR3: CASSPQFGGSSTDTQYF; DNA: TGTGCCAGCAGCCCCCAATTCGGCGGGAGTAGCACAGATACGCAGTATTTT
D: TRBD2; size: .; J: TRBJ2-6; V: TRBV7-6; CDR3: CASSWRVAGRSGANVLTF; DNA: TGTGCCAGCAGCTGGAGAGTAGCGGGGAGGTCTGGGGCCAACGTCCTGACTTTC
D: .; size: .; J: TRBJ1-1; V: TRBV4-2; CDR3: CASSQEVRTYTEAFF; DNA: TGTGCCAGCAGCCAAGAAGTCAGGACTTACACTGAAGCTTTCTTT
D: .; size: .; J: TRBJ2-7; V: TRBV2; CDR3: CASSEVGTSYEQYF; DNA: TGTGCCAGCAGTGAAGTGGGGACCTCCTACGAGCAGTACTTC
D: .; size: .; J: TRBJ2-4; V: TRBV7-9; CDR3: CASSSAQSIQYF; DNA: TGTGCCAGCAGCTCGGCCCAAAGCATTCAGTACTTC
D: .; size: .; J: TRBJ1-1; V: TRBV15; CDR3: CATSRTANTEAFF; DNA: TGTGCCACCAGCAGGACCGCGAACACTGAAGCTTTCTTT
D: .; size: .; J: TRBJ1-2; V: TRBV7-9; CDR3: CASSHHLLGGSYGYTF; DNA: TGTGCCAGCAGCCACCACTTACTGGGGGGAAGTTATGGCTACACCTTC
D: TRBD1; size: .; J: TRBJ2-4; V: TRBV18; CDR3: CASSPGQGVKNIQYF; DNA: TGTGCCAGCTCACCCGGACAGGGGGTTAAAAACATTCAGTACTTC
D: .; size: .; J: TRBJ2-3; V: TRBV6-1; CDR3: CASSDGASTDTQYF; DNA: TGTGCCAGCAGTGACGGAGCTAGCACAGATACGCAGTATTTT
D: .; size: few; J: TRBJ1-3; V: TRBV19; CDR3: CASSSGNTIYF; DNA: TGTGCCAGTAGCTCTGGAAACACCATATATTTT
D: .; size: few; J: TRBJ1-1; V: TRBV7-9; CDR3: CASSPGSWNTEAFF; DNA: TGTGCCAGCAGCCCCGGCTCATGGAACACTGAAGCTTTCTTT
D: .; size: .; J: TRBJ1-1; V: TRBV6-6; CDR3: CASSRQLNTEAFF; DNA: TGTGCCAGCAGTAGACAGCTGAACACTGAAGCTTTCTTT
D: .; size: .; J: TRBJ2-2; V: TRBV11-1; CDR3: CASSGNRATGELFF; DNA: TGTGCCAGCAGCGGTAACCGGGCCACCGGGGAGCTGTTTTTT
D: .; size: .; J: TRBJ2-7; V: TRBV4-2; CDR3: CASSPADSPAYEQYF; DNA: TGTGCCAGCAGCCCGGCTGACAGCCCGGCCTACGAGCAGTACTTC
D: .; size: .; J: TRBJ1-6; V: TRBV7-9; CDR3: CASSDSNRSPLHF; DNA: TGTGCCAGCAGCGACTCGAACCGTTCACCCCTCCACTTT
D: TRBD1; size: .; J: TRBJ2-7; V: TRBV18; CDR3: CASSPPVYRGYYEQYF; DNA: TGTGCCAGCTCACCACCGGTCTACAGGGGATACTACGAGCAGTACTTC
D: TRBD2; size: .; J: TRBJ2-5; V: TRBV10-3; CDR3: CAIRSGGAGETQYF; DNA: TGTGCCATCAGGAGCGGGGGGGCCGGAGAGACCCAGTACTTC
D: .; size: .; J: TRBJ2-3; V: TRBV9; CDR3: CASSVGGDTQYF; DNA: TGTGCCAGCAGCGTAGGGGGAGATACGCAGTATTTT
D: TRBD1; size: .; J: TRBJ2-7; V: TRBV7-3; CDR3: CASSLDRGRRYEQYF; DNA: TGTGCCAGCAGCTTGGACAGGGGGCGGAGGTACGAGCAGTACTTC
D: TRBD1; size: .; J: TRBJ2-1; V: TRBV5-6; CDR3: CASSSPNRGHNEQFF; DNA: TGTGCCAGCAGCTCTCCCAACAGGGGACACAATGAGCAGTTCTTC
D: .; size: once; J: TRBJ1-5; V: TRBV27; CDR3: CASSLGPRDGGNQPQHF; DNA: TGTGCCAGCAGTTTAGGGCCCAGGGACGGAGGCAATCAGCCCCAGCATTTT
D: TRBD1; size: .; J: TRBJ2-7; V: TRBV5-1; CDR3: CASSVAPRTGPRGVSEQYF; DNA: TGCGCCAGCAGCGTCGCTCCCCGGACAGGGCCCCGTGGGGTGAGCGAGCAGTACTTC
D: TRBD1; size: few; J: TRBJ1-5; V: TRBV7-9; CDR3: CASSSGTGEHF; DNA: TGTGCCAGCAGCTCCGGGACAGGGGAGCATTTT
D: .; size: .; J: TRBJ2-1; V: TRBV18; CDR3: CASSPAAGTGFF; DNA: TGTGCCAGCTCACCGGCGGCGGGAACGGGGTTCTTC
D: .; size: .; J: TRBJ1-1; V: TRBV6-1; CDR3: CASSVGPRVEAFF; DNA: TGTGCCAGCAGCGTGGGACCTCGGGTTGAAGCTTTCTTT
D: .; size: once; J: TRBJ1-1; V: TRBV2; CDR3: CASSEAVQGNTEAFF; DNA: TGTGCCAGCAGTGAAGCGGTACAGGGGAACACTGAAGCTTTCTTT
D: TRBD2; size: .; J: TRBJ2-5; V: TRBV5-1; CDR3: CASRPSGGGTETQYF; DNA: TGCGCCAGCAGGCCCAGCGGGGGGGGCACGGAGACCCAGTACTTC
D: .; size: .; J: TRBJ1-1; V: TRBV18; CDR3: CASSPPDLNTEAFF; DNA: TGTGCCAGCTCACCACCGGACCTTAACACTGAAGCTTTCTTT
D: .; size: .; J: TRBJ1-2; V: TRBV2; CDR3: CASKSGVSGYTF; DNA: TGTGCCAGCAAGTCAGGAGTTAGTGGCTACACCTTC
D: TRBD1; size: .; J: TRBJ2-6; V: TRBV27; CDR3: CASSLYTGTGVSGANVLTF; DNA: TGTGCCAGCAGTTTATATACCGGGACAGGGGTCTCTGGGGCCAACGTCCTGACTTTC